This entry lists 23 T cell receptor beta chains sequenced from one sample in a study of beta chain features in type 1 diabetes. Notes on the study in general: Moderate yet significant TCRB CDR3 shortening was seen in Type 1 diabetes patients in all four CD4+ subsets.

All of the isolated RNA was reverse transcribed, so expressed TCRB transcripts were sequenced. The protocol was immunoSEQ multiplex PCR, while the TCRdb copy is restricted to in-frame clones and leaves out a portion. This sample has 640,000 or so clones, with about 14% found just once. No antigen is known for these receptors. The sample was naive CD4+ T cells from blood. Source of these receptors: a man between 18 and 35 years old with type 1 diabetes.

As to this clone: Other DNA variants within this sample encode the same CDR3. The J gene is TRBJ1-5, the V gene TRBV20-1, with D unresolved. The CDR3 runs to 11 residues. Germline CDR1 reads DFQATT; CDR2 reads SNEGSKA (reference sequence). The V and J ends lost 3 bases and 7 bases respectively, with 7 bases between them. The CDR3 DNA is TGCAGTGCTAGGGGAGACCAGCCCCAGCATTTT. Protein sequence: CSARGDQPQHF.

The rearrangement joins TRBV14 to TRBJ2-5, with D hard to call. V lost 4 bases and J 4 bases, leaving 13 bases between the germline ends. CDR1 SGHDN and CDR2 FVKESK come from the germline V gene. The CDR3 totals 14 residues. CDR3 nucleotide sequence: TGTGCCAGCAGCCTCAATCGAGGTCCAGAGACCCAGTACTTC. Its protein is CASSLNRGPETQYF.

V gene TRBV29-1 combines with J gene TRBJ1-5; 7 bases match TRBD1. The J segment lost 2 bases and the V segment lost 7 bases, leaving 11 bases of the junction unmatched. CDR1 and CDR2 (germline): SQVTM, ANQGSEA. The CDR3 spans 15 residues. The CDR3 DNA sequence: TGCAGCGCCACCCAGGGGCAGGGGGGCAATCAGCCCCAGCATTTT. Its translation is CSATQGQGGNQPQHF. Complete variable domain (other parts from reference TRBV29-1 and TRBJ1-5): SAVISQKPSRDICQRGTSLTIQCQVDSQVTMMFWYRQQPGQSLTLIATANQGSEATYESGFVIDKFPISRPNLTFSTLTVSNMSPEDSSIYLCSATQGQGGNQPQHFGDGTRLSIL.

The rearrangement links TRBV23-1 to TRBJ2-3, with 10 bases identical to TRBD1. TRBV23-1 is filed as an ORF, its function uncertain. J was trimmed by 5 bases and V by 4 bases; bases with no gene match: 9. The CDR3 contains 16 residues. CDR3 loop: CASSLLRDRGGDTQYF. CDR3 in DNA: TGCGCCAGCAGTCTCCTCAGGGACAGGGGAGGAGATACGCAGTATTTT.

This clone was found a few times. CDR3 sequence (DNA): TGTGCCATCAGTGTGGATAGTGAGCAGTTCTTC. Protein product: CAISVDSEQFF. The rearrangement uses TRBV10-3 and TRBJ2-1; D ambiguous. V was trimmed by 4 bases and J by 9 bases, leaving 7 bases between them. The CDR3 sequence is 11 residues long. The germline V gene encodes CDR1 ENHRY and CDR2 SYGVKD.

This clone was observed a few times. The gene calls are TRBV7-2 and TRBJ2-5; D is perhaps TRBD2 (6 bases). Trimming left V 7 bases short and J 2 bases short, with 14 bases between. Germline lookup yields CDR1 SGHTA and CDR2 FQGNSA. This CDR3 has 14 amino acids. The CDR3 region is CASTGTPLQETQYF. CDR3 coding DNA: TGTGCCAGCACCGGGACTCCATTACAAGAGACCCAGTACTTC.

This clone has more than one count but fewer than ten. V usage is TRBV9 and J usage is TRBJ2-5; no firm D call. Germline assignment: CDR1 SGDLS and CDR2 YYNGEE. This CDR3 spans 13 amino acids. The ends were cut back, 2 bases at V and 5 bases at J, with 10 bases in the middle. The DNA of the CDR3 is TGTGCCAGCAGCGTCCGAGCGTGGGAGACCCAGTACTTC. It codes for CASSVRAWETQYF.

The V gene is TRBV28, the J gene TRBJ2-1; D not resolved. Germline V gene sequence: CDR1 MDHEN, CDR2 SYDVKM. V lost 6 bases to trimming and J lost 10 bases, with 10 bases between them. This CDR3 comprises 11 residues. The CDR3: CASSPLGEQFF. The CDR3 bases are TGTGCCAGCAGCCCTCTCGGGGAGCAGTTCTTC.

In its sample, this clone was seen a few times. The chain links TRBV29-1 to TRBJ1-3, with 7 positions matching TRBD1. V lost 7 bases to trimming and J lost 2 bases; unmatched junction nucleotides: 5. CDR1 SQVTM and CDR2 ANQGSEA come from the germline V gene. CDR3 size: 13 residues. The CDR3 region is CSAGTVPGNTIYF. The CDR3 DNA reads as TGCAGCGCGGGGACAGTGCCTGGAAACACCATATATTTT.

A few counts support this clone. V usage is TRBV7-9 and J usage is TRBJ1-2; no definite D call. This CDR3 has 13 amino acids. CDR1 and CDR2 (germline): SEHNR, FQNEAQ (reference sequence). The V gene lost 2 bases and the J gene lost 4 bases, with 8 bases spanning the gap. The CDR3 region is CASSLRTGYGYTF. CDR3 DNA: TGTGCCAGCAGCTTAAGGACGGGCTATGGCTACACCTTC.

This clone appeared a few times. The rearrangement links TRBV7-3 to TRBJ2-1, with 8 positions matching TRBD1. The V gene's germline CDR1 is SGHTA and CDR2 FQGTGA. V lost 1 base to trimming and J lost 4 bases; unmatched junction nucleotides: 3. The CDR3 has 15 residues. CDR3 protein: CASSLRDRGYNEQFF. CDR3 nucleotides: TGTGCCAGCAGCTTAAGAGACAGGGGATACAATGAGCAGTTCTTC.

V usage is TRBV4-1 and J usage is TRBJ1-5; D not resolved. V shed 0 bases and J shed 0 bases, with 6 bases lying between them. The CDR3 runs to 15 residues. Germline CDR1 and CDR2: MGHRA and YSYEKL. CDR3 region: CASSQDGDSNQPQHF. In DNA form, the CDR3 reads TGCGCCAGCAGCCAAGACGGAGATAGCAATCAGCCCCAGCATTTT.

Concerning this clone: The sample contains more than one DNA sequence encoding this CDR3. The rearrangement links TRBV7-9 to TRBJ2-7, with D uncertain. V lost 3 bases and J 2 bases, leaving 5 bases between the germline ends. The CDR3 length is 12 residues. Looked up from germline, CDR1 is SEHNR and CDR2 is FQNEAQ (reference sequence). Here the CDR3 reads CASSLGTYEQYF. The CDR3 DNA sequence: TGTGCCAGCAGCTTGGGAACCTACGAGCAGTACTTC.

This clone was observed a handful of times. The rearrangement links TRBV18 to TRBJ1-4; D gene uncertain. Germline V gene data show CDR1 as KGHSH and CDR2 as LQKENI. The V gene lost 2 bases and the J gene lost 8 bases, with 9 bases spanning the gap. This CDR3 is built from 13 residues. The CDR3 is CASSPYRREKLFF. DNA of the CDR3: TGTGCCAGCTCACCATATCGGCGCGAAAAACTGTTTTTT.

The CDR3 region has the DNA TGTGCCTGGAGTGAGGTCTCTCAAGAGACCCAGTACTTC. It is translated as CAWSEVSQETQYF. The genes are TRBV30 and TRBJ2-5; D remains ambiguous. CDR1 and CDR2 from the germline V gene are GTSNPN and SVGIG (reference sequence). V lost 1 base to trimming and J lost 2 bases, with 8 bases between them. This CDR3 has 13 residues.

This clone was seen more than once but under ten times. This chain uses TRBV2 with TRBJ2-7, with TRBD1 matching over 8 bases. Trimming cost V 10 bases and J 1 base; bases outside gene matches: 3. The CDR3 runs 12 residues. From germline, CDR1 is SNHLY and CDR2 FYNNEI. CDR3 sequence reads: CATRQGSYEQYF. The DNA of the CDR3 is TGTGCCACCCGACAGGGGTCCTACGAGCAGTACTTC.

The gene calls are TRBV10-3 and TRBJ1-5; D perhaps matches TRBD1 (5 bases). Germline-derived CDR1 and CDR2 are ENHRY and SYGVKD. V shed 7 bases and J shed 7 bases, with 14 bases lying between them. The CDR3 is 13 amino acids. CDR3 sequence: CAITQGGEQPQHF. The DNA of the CDR3 is TGTGCCATCACCCAGGGAGGAGAACAGCCCCAGCATTTT.

This clone occurred a few times. V usage is TRBV7-2 and J usage is TRBJ2-1, with 7 nucleotides matching TRBD2. CDR3 length: 13 amino acids. Germline values: CDR1 SGHTA, CDR2 FQGNSA. J gave up 12 bases and V 0 bases, and 5 bases lay outside the gene matches. CDR3 region: CASSLAAGEGQFF. The CDR3 DNA reads as TGTGCCAGCAGCTTAGCGGCGGGGGAAGGGCAGTTCTTC.

The CDR3 sequence: CASSGSSLYEQYF. The CDR3 DNA follows: TGTGCCAGCAGCGGGAGCTCCCTCTACGAGCAGTACTTC. The chain joins TRBV2 to TRBJ2-7; D might be TRBD2 (6 bases). CDR1 is SNHLY and CDR2 is FYNNEI in the germline V gene. The CDR3 is 13 residues long. V was trimmed by 6 bases and J by 3 bases, leaving 12 bases between them.

The V gene is TRBV7-9, the J gene TRBJ1-2; unclear D gene. V was clipped by 10 bases and J by 1 base, with 19 bases between them. Germline V gene sequence: CDR1 SEHNR, CDR2 FQNEAQ (reference sequence). The CDR3 is made up of 15 amino acids. DNA for the CDR3: TGTGCCACCGAACGAGTTGACGGGCTTAACTATGGCTACACCTTC. Protein sequence: CATERVDGLNYGYTF.

This clone was observed a few times. This sequence joins TRBV4-1 and TRBJ2-3; D is perhaps TRBD2 (5 bases). This CDR3 region has 16 residues. Germline V lookup: CDR1 MGHRA, CDR2 YSYEKL. The V end was cut by 0 bases, the J end by 0 bases, with 10 bases between. The CDR3 sequence: CASSQDGMRSTDTQYF. CDR3 nucleotide sequence: TGCGCCAGCAGCCAAGACGGGATGAGAAGCACAGATACGCAGTATTTT.

The chain has TRBV7-3 and TRBJ2-1; 9 bases are a match to TRBD1. The germline V gene encodes CDR1 SGHTA and CDR2 FQGTGA. With 6 bases clipped from V and 9 bases from J, the junction kept 12 bases outside the gene matches. CDR3 length: 15 residues. The chain's CDR3 is CASSSDRGDSTEQFF. CDR3 in DNA: TGTGCCAGCAGTTCGGACAGGGGTGATTCTACTGAGCAGTTCTTC.

The chain uses TRBV29-1 and TRBJ2-7; maybe TRBD1 (5 bases). Germline lookup yields CDR1 SQVTM and CDR2 ANQGSEA. Trimming stripped 7 bases from V and 1 base from J, with 14 bases between. The CDR3 sequence is 13 residues long. CDR3 protein: CSGSNQGSYEQYF. CDR3 nucleotide sequence: TGCAGCGGAAGTAATCAGGGTTCCTACGAGCAGTACTTC.